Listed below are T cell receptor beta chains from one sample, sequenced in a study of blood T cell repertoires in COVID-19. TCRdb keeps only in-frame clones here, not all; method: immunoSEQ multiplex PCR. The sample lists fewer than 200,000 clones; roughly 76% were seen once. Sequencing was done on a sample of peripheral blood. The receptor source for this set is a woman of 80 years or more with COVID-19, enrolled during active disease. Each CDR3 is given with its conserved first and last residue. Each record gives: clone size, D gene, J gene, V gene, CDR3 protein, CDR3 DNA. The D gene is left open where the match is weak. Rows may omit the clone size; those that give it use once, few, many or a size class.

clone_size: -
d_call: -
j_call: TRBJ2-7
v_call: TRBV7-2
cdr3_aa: CASSLGPGAGVNEQYF
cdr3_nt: TGTGCCAGCAGCTTAGGCCCAGGGGCGGGAGTCAACGAGCAGTACTTC

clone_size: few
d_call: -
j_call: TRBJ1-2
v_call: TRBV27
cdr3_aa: CASSLVWGSGGYTF
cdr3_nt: TGTGCCAGCAGTTTAGTTTGGGGCTCTGGTGGCTACACCTTC

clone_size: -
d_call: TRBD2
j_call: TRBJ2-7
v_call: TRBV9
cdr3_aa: CASSVDPGTSGGRNEQYF
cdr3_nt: TGTGCCAGCAGCGTAGATCCCGGGACTAGCGGGGGAAGGAACGAGCAGTACTTC

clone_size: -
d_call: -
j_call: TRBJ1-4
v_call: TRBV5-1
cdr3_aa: CASSLGQGDEKLFF
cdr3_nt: TGCGCCAGCAGCTTGGGGCAGGGTGATGAAAAACTGTTTTTT

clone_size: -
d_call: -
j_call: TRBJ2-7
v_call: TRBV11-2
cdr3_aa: CASSWTDPSYEQYF
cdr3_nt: TGTGCCAGCAGCTGGACAGACCCATCCTACGAGCAGTACTTC

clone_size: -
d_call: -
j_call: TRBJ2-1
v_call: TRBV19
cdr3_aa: CASSIVGASNEQFF
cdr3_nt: TGTGCCAGTAGTATCGTGGGAGCTAGCAATGAGCAGTTCTTC

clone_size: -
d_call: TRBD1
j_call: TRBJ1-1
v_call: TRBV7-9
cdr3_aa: CASSLRSLTGGNTEAFF
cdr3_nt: TGTGCCAGCAGCTTACGAAGTCTGACAGGGGGGAACACTGAAGCTTTCTTT

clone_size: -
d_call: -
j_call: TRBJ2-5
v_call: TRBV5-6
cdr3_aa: CASSLVGLALQTQYF
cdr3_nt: TGTGCCAGCAGCTTGGTAGGCCTAGCTCTGCAGACCCAGTACTTC

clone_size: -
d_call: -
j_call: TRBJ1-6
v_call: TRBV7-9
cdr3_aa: CASSYLIQGGSPLHF
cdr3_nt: TGTGCCAGCAGCTATTTGATCCAGGGCGGCTCACCCCTCCACTTT

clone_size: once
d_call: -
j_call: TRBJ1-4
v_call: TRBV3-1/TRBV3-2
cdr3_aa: CASSQALAGAATNEKLFF
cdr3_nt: TGTGCCAGCAGCCAAGCCCTCGCAGGGGCGGCAACTAATGAAAAACTGTTTTTT

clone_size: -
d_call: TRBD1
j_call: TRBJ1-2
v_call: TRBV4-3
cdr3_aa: CASSQGVRQGKDGYTF
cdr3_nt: TGCGCCAGCAGCCAAGGGGTTCGACAGGGAAAGGATGGCTACACCTTC

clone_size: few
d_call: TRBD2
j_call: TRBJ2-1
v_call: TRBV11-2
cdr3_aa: CASSLRGSGSYNEQFF
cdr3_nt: TGTGCCAGCAGCTTAAGGGGTAGCGGGAGCTACAATGAGCAGTTCTTC

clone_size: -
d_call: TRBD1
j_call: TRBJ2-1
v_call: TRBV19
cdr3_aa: CASSITGQGYNEQFF
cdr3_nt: TGTGCCAGTAGTATTACGGGACAGGGCTACAATGAGCAGTTCTTC

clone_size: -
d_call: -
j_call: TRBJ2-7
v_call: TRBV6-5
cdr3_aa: CASREPVTYEQYF
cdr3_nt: TGTGCCAGCAGGGAGCCAGTGACCTACGAGCAGTACTTC

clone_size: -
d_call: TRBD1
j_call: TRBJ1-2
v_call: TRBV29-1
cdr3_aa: CSGGQGGIYGYTF
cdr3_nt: TGCAGCGGCGGACAGGGTGGAATCTATGGCTACACCTTC

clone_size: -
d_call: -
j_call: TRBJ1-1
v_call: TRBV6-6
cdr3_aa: CATYVGGTEAFF
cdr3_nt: TGTGCCACTTACGTGGGGGGCACTGAAGCTTTCTTT

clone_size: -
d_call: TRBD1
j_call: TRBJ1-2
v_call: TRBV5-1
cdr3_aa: CASSVTGDYGYTF
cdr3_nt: TGCGCCAGCAGCGTGACAGGGGACTATGGCTACACCTTC

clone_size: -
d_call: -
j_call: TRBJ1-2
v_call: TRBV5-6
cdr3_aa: CASSLTFDLTRVRGYTF
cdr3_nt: TGTGCCAGCAGCTTGACGTTTGACCTGACCAGGGTTAGGGGCTACACCTTC

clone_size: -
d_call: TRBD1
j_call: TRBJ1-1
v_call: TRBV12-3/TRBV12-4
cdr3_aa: CASSVDRDTEAFF
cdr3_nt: TGTGCCAGTTCAGTGGACAGGGACACTGAAGCTTTCTTT

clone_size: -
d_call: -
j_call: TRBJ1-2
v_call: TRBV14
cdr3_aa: CASSVSFNYGYTF
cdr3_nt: TGTGCCAGCAGTGTTAGCTTCAACTATGGCTACACCTTC

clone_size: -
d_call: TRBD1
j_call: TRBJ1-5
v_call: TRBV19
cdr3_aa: CASNDRGPQPQHF
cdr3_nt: TGTGCCAGTAACGACAGGGGGCCTCAGCCCCAGCATTTT

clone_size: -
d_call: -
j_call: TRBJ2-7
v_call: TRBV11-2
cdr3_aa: CASSLAFNEQYF
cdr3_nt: TGTGCCAGCAGCTTAGCATTCAACGAGCAGTACTTC

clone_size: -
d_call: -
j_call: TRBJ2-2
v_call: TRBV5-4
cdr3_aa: CASSLSYNTGELFF
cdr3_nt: TGTGCCAGCAGCTTGAGCTATAACACCGGGGAGCTGTTTTTT

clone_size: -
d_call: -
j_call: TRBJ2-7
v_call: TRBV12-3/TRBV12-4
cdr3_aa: CASTFNTNEQYF
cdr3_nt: TGTGCCAGCACCTTCAACACCAACGAGCAGTACTTC

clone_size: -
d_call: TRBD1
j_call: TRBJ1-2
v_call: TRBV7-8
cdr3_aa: CASSPHLTGGIYGYTF
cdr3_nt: TGTGCCAGCAGCCCCCATTTGACAGGGGGCATCTATGGCTACACCTTC

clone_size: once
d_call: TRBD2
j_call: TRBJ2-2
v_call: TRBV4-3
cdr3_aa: CASSQDPKVPGLAQDTGELFF
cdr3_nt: TGCGCCAGCAGCCAAGATCCAAAAGTCCCGGGACTAGCTCAGGACACCGGGGAGCTGTTTTTT

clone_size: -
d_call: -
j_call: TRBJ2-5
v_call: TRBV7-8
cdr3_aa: CASSWPSWSTQYF
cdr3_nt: TGTGCCAGCAGCTGGCCTAGTTGGTCGACCCAGTACTTC

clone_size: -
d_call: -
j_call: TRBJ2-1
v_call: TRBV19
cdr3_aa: CASSIGRGEQFF
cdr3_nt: TGTGCCAGTAGTATAGGCAGGGGCGAGCAGTTCTTC

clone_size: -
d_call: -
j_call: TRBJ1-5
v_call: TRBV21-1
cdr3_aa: CASSKIVWLQPQHF
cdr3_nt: TGTGCCAGCAGCAAAATCGTTTGGCTTCAGCCCCAGCATTTT

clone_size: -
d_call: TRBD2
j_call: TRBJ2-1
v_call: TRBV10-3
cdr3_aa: CAISDPSGTRVDEQFF
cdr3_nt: TGTGCCATCAGTGACCCCTCCGGGACTAGAGTGGATGAGCAGTTCTTC

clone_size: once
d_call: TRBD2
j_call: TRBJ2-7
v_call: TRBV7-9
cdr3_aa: CASSDGLAGGYEQYF
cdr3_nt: TGTGCCAGCAGCGATGGACTAGCGGGAGGCTACGAGCAGTACTTC

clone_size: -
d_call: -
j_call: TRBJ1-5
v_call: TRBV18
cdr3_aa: CASSQGGPNQPQHF
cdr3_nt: TGTGCCAGCTCACAGGGAGGCCCCAATCAGCCCCAGCATTTT

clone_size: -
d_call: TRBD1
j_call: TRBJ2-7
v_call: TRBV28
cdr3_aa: CASSPGQTYEQYF
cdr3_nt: TGTGCCAGCAGTCCGGGACAGACATACGAGCAGTACTTC

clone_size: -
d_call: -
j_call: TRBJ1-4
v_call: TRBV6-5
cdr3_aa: CASRIGQINEKLFF
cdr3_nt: TGTGCCAGCAGGATTGGACAGATTAATGAAAAACTGTTTTTT

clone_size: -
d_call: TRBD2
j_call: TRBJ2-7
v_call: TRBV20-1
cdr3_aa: CSASQLAGLDEQYF
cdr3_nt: TGCAGTGCTAGTCAGCTAGCGGGACTGGACGAGCAGTACTTC

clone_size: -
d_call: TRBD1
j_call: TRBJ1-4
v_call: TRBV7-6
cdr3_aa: CASSRTGTDEKLFF
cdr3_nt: TGTGCCAGCAGCCGGACAGGGACTGATGAAAAACTGTTTTTT

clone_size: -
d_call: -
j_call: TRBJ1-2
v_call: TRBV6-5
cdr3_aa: CASTVGNLKGYGYTF
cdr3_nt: TGTGCCAGCACCGTCGGGAACCTTAAGGGCTATGGCTACACCTTC

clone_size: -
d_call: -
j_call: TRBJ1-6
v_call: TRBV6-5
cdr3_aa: CASRGLSYNSPLHF
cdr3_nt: TGTGCCAGCAGGGGGCTTTCCTATAATTCACCCCTCCACTTT

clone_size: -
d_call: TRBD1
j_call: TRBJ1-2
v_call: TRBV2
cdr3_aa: CASSRDSFPTNYGYTF
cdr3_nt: TGTGCCAGCAGTAGGGACAGCTTTCCTACTAACTATGGCTACACCTTC

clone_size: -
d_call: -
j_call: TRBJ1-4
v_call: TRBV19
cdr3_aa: CASSIGRSNEKLFF
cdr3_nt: TGTGCCAGTAGTATAGGCAGGTCTAATGAAAAACTGTTTTTT

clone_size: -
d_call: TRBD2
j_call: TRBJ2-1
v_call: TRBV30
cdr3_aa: CAWSDPAPGLATEQFF
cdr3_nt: TGTGCCTGGAGTGACCCCGCGCCGGGACTAGCGACTGAGCAGTTCTTC